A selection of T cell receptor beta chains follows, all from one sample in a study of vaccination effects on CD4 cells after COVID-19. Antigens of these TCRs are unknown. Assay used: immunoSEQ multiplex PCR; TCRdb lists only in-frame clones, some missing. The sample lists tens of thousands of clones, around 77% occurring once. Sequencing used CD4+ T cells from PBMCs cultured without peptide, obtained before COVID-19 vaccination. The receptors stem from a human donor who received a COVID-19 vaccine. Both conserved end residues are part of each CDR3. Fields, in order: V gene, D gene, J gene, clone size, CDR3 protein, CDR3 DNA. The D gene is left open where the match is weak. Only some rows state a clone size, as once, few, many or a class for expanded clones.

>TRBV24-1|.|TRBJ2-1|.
CATSFAGYNEQFF
TGTGCCACCAGTTTTGCAGGTTACAATGAGCAGTTCTTC
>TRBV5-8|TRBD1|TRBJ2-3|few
CASPTGTGAKVTDTQYF
TGTGCCAGCCCCACCGGGACAGGGGCCAAAGTCACAGATACGCAGTATTTT
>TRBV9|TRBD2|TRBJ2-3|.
CASSVGLAGGTDTQYF
TGTGCCAGCAGCGTAGGTCTAGCGGGGGGTACAGATACGCAGTATTTT
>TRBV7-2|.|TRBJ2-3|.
CASRLKPPIGDTQYF
TGTGCCAGCAGACTTAAGCCCCCTATTGGAGATACGCAGTATTTT
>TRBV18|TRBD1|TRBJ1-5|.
CASSPGQGNQPQHF
TGTGCCAGCTCACCGGGACAGGGCAATCAGCCCCAGCATTTT
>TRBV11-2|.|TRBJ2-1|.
CASSPYRWGQFF
TGTGCCAGCAGCCCTTACCGGTGGGGGCAGTTCTTC
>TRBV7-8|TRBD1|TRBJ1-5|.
CASSRDRGAQQPQHF
TGTGCCAGCAGCCGGGACAGGGGGGCACAACAGCCCCAGCATTTT
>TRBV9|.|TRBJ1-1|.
CASSSLMGGTEAFF
TGTGCCAGCAGTTCTCTAATGGGTGGGACTGAAGCTTTCTTT
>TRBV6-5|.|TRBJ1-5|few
CASSRDGNQPQHF
TGTGCCAGCAGTCGGGACGGCAATCAGCCCCAGCATTTT
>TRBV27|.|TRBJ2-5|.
CASGYVSRPETQYF
TGTGCCAGCGGCTATGTTTCCCGACCCGAGACCCAGTACTTC
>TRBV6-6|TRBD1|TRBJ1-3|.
CASSPTGVITGNTIYF
TGTGCCAGCAGTCCCACAGGGGTAATAACCGGAAACACCATATATTTT
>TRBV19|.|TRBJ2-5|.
CASSSPAETQYF
TGTGCCAGTAGTAGCCCGGCGGAGACCCAGTACTTC
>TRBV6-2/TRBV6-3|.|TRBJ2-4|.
CASSKRRDHKNIQYF
TGTGCCAGCAGCAAACGCCGGGACCACAAAAACATTCAGTACTTC
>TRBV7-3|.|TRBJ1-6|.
CASSRTGGPNNSPLHF
TGTGCCAGCAGCCGCACAGGAGGCCCCAATAATTCACCCCTCCACTTT
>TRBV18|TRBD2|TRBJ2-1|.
CASSSLTSGGAAYNEQFF
TGTGCCAGCTCATCCCTGACTAGCGGGGGGGCTGCATACAATGAGCAGTTCTTC
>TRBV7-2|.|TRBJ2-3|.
CASSYLGGGTDTQYF
TGTGCCAGCAGCTACCTGGGAGGAGGCACAGATACGCAGTATTTT
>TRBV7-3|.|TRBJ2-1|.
CASSVGSSYNEQFF
TGTGCCAGCAGCGTAGGAAGCTCCTACAATGAGCAGTTCTTC
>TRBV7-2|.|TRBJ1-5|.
CASSPRVWGNQPQHF
TGTGCCAGCAGCCCACGGGTCTGGGGCAATCAGCCCCAGCATTTT
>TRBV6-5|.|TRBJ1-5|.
CASSYPSEKPQHF
TGTGCCAGCAGTTACCCTTCCGAGAAGCCCCAGCATTTT
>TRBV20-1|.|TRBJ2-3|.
CSASRAGSTDTQYF
TGCAGTGCTAGTCGGGCGGGGAGCACAGATACGCAGTATTTT
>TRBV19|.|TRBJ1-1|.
CASRTANTEAFF
TGTGCCAGTCGGACAGCGAACACTGAAGCTTTCTTT
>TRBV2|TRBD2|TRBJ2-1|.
CASSGASGVGEQFF
TGTGCCAGCAGTGGGGCTAGCGGGGTCGGTGAGCAGTTCTTC
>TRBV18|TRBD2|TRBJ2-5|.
CASSRAPRGEETQYF
TGTGCCAGCTCCCGGGCCCCCCGGGGGGAAGAGACCCAGTACTTC
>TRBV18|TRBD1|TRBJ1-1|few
CASSQGQGAHMNTEAFF
TGTGCCAGCTCACAAGGACAGGGGGCCCATATGAACACTGAAGCTTTCTTT
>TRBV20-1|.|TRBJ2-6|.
CSASRVASGANVLTF
TGCAGTGCTAGTAGGGTGGCTTCTGGGGCCAACGTCCTGACTTTC
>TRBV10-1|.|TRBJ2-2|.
CASGTPNTGELFF
TGCGCCAGCGGGACACCGAACACCGGGGAGCTGTTTTTT
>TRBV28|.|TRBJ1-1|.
CASSQGNVWTEAFF
TGTGCCAGCAGTCAGGGTAACGTATGGACTGAAGCTTTCTTT
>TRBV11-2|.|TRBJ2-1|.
CASSLRGAGDEQFF
TGTGCCAGCAGCTTAAGGGGGGCAGGTGATGAGCAGTTCTTC
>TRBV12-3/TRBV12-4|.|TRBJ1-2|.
CASSLGLGYTF
TGTGCCAGCAGTTTGGGGCTTGGCTACACCTTC
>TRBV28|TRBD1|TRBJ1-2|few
CASSFGTGALYGYTF
TGTGCCAGCAGTTTCGGGACAGGAGCCCTCTATGGCTACACCTTC
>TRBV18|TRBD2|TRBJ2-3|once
CASSPGLAVLGTQYF
TGTGCCAGCTCACCAGGACTAGCGGTACTTGGTACGCAGTATTTT
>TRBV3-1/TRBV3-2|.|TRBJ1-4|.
CASSPDSNEKLFF
TGTGCCAGCAGCCCCGACAGCAATGAAAAACTGTTTTTT
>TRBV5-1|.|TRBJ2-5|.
CASSLQGLRETQYF
TGCGCCAGCAGCTTGCAAGGGCTTCGCGAGACCCAGTACTTC
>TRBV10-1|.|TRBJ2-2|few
CASSDRSNTGELFF
TGCGCCAGCAGTGACAGGTCGAACACCGGGGAGCTGTTTTTT
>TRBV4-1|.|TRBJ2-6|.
CASSQDPAAGGANVLTF
TGCGCCAGCAGCCAGGATCCGGCGGCAGGTGGGGCCAACGTCCTGACTTTC
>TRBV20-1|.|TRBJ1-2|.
CSASLVGLYPYGYTF
TGCAGTGCTAGTCTCGTGGGACTGTACCCTTATGGCTACACCTTC
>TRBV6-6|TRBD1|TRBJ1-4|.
CASSLTGVANEKLFF
TGTGCCAGCAGTCTAACAGGGGTGGCTAATGAAAAACTGTTTTTT
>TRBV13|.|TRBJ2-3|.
CASRGSTNTQYF
TGTGCCAGCAGAGGGTCCACGAATACGCAGTATTTT
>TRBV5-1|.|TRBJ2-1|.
CASSLASLIGEEQFF
TGCGCCAGCAGCTTGGCCAGCTTAATCGGGGAGGAGCAGTTCTTC
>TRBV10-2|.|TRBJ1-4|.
CASSGRATNEKLFF
TGCGCCAGTTCGGGGCGCGCGACTAATGAAAAACTGTTTTTT